The subject of this entry is one T cell receptor (beta chain). The data were obtained in a study of blood T cell repertoires in COVID-19. The wider study: Italy, Spain and the United States were the sources of the convalescent and acute COVID-19 samples. In each case, the material was cDNA or gDNA derived from T cells, B-cell-depleted T cells, or PBMCs.

Original processing methods: Nucleated cell counts were estimated from reference gene primer amplification. Profiling relied on immunoSEQ multiplex PCR, and the TCRdb table lists in-frame clones only, not all of them. Clone size and V and J calls were adopted from that table, with D and trimming inferred from the DNA. The repertoire holds some 89,000 clones, with over 70% as singletons. Input material: peripheral blood. The sequence was obtained from a man aged 60 to 75 with acute or convalescent COVID-19.

The DNA for the CDR3 is TGTGCCAGCAGCCCCGGCTGGAGGGGAAACACTGAAGCTTTCTTT. It specifies CASSPGWRGNTEAFF. The gene calls are TRBV5-5 and TRBJ1-1; tentatively, D is TRBD1 (5 bases). The length of the CDR3 is 15 residues. The V end lost 4 bases, the J end lost 2 bases, and 15 bases lay between the germline ends. The V gene's germline CDR1 is SGHKS and CDR2 YYEKEE (reference sequence). Supplemented by reference TRBV5-5 and TRBJ1-1, the full variable domain reads DAGVTQSPTHLIKTRGQQVTLRCSPISGHKSVSWYQQVLGQGPQFIFQYYEKEERGRGNFPDRFSARQFPNYSSELNVNALLLGDSALYLCASSPGWRGNTEAFFGQGTRLTVV.